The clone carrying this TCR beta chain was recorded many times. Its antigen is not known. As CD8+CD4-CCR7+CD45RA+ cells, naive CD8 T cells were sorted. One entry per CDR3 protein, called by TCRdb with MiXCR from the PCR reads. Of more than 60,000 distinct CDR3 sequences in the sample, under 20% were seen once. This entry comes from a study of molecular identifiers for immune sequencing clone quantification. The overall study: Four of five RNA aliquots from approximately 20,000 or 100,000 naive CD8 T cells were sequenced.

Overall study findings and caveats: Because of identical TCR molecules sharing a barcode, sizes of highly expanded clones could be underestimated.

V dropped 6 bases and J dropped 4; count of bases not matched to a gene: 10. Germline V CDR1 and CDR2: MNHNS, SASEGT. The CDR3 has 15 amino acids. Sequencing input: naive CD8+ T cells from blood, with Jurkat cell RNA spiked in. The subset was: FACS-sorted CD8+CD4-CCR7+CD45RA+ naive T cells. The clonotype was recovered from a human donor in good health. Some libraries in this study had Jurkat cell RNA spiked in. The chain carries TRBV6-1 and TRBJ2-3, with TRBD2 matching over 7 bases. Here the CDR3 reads CASSLLAGEADTQYF. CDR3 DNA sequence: TGTGCCAGCAGCCTACTTGCGGGAGAGGCAGATACGCAGTATTTT.